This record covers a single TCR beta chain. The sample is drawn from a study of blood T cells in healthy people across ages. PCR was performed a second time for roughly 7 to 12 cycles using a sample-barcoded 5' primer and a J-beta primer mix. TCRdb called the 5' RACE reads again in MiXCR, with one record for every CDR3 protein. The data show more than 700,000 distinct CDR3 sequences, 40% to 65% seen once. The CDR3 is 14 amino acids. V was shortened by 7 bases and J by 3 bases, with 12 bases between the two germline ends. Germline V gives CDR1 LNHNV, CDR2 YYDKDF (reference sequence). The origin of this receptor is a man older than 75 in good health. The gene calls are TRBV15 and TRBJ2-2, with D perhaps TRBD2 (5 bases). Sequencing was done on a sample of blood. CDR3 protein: CATIDSAYTGELFF. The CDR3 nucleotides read TGTGCCACCATCGATAGCGCTTACACCGGGGAGCTGTTTTTT. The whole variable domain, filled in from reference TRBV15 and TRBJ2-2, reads DAMVIQNPRYQVTQFGKPVTLSCSQTLNHNVMYWYQQKSSQAPKLLFHYYDKDFNNEADTPDNFQSRRPNTSFCFLDIRSPGLGDTAMYLCATIDSAYTGELFFGEGSRLTVL.